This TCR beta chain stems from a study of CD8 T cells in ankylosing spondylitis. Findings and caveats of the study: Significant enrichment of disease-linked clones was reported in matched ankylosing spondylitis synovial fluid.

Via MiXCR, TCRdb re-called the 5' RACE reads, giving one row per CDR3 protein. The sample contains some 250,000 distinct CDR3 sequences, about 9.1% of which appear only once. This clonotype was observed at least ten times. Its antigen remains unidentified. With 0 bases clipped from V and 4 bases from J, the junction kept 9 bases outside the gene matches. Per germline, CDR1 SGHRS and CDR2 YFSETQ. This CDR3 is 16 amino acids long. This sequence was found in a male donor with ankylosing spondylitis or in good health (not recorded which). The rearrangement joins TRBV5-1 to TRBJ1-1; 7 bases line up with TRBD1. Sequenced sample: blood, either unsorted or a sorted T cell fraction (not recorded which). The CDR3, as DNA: TGCGCCAGCAGCTTGGGTCCGGGACAGTTAGGCACTGAAGCTTTCTTT. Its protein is CASSLGPGQLGTEAFF.